The source of this T cell receptor (beta chain) is a study of T-cell reconstitution after alpha-beta-depleted transplantation in children. This clonotype was detected many times. Unique molecular identifiers were used to barcode this TCRbeta library. TCRdb used MiXCR to reprocess the PCR reads, holding one entry per CDR3 protein. The sample has around 670,000 distinct CDR3 sequences, around 12% seen once. J lost 4 bases, V lost 5 bases, and 8 bases had no gene match. The V gene's germline CDR1 is DFQATT and CDR2 SNEGSKA (reference sequence). The CDR3 contains 15 residues. This specimen was PBMCs, taken before TCRalphabeta/CD19-depleted stem cell transplant. The chain employs TRBV20-1 and TRBJ2-3; TRBD1 aligns across 11 bases. The clonotype was recovered from a girl aged 2-9 years with congenital amegakaryocytic thrombocytopenia, due to receive a stem cell transplant. CDR3 residues: CSAYGQGASPDTQYF. In DNA, the CDR3 is TGCAGTGCTTACGGACAGGGGGCGTCCCCAGATACGCAGTATTTT.